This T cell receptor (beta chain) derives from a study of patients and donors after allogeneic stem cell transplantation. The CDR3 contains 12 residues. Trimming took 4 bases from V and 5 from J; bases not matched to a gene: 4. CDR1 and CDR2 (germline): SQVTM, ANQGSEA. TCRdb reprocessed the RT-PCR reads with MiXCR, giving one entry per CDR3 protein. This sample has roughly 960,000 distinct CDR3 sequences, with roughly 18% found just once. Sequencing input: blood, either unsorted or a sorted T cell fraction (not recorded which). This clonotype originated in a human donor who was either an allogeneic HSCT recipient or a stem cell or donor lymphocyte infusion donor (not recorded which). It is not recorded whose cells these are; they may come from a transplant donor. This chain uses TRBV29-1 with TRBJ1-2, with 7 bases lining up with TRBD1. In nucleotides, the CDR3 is TGCAGCGTTGGGGACAGTAGTTATGGCTACACCTTC. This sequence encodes CSVGDSSYGYTF.